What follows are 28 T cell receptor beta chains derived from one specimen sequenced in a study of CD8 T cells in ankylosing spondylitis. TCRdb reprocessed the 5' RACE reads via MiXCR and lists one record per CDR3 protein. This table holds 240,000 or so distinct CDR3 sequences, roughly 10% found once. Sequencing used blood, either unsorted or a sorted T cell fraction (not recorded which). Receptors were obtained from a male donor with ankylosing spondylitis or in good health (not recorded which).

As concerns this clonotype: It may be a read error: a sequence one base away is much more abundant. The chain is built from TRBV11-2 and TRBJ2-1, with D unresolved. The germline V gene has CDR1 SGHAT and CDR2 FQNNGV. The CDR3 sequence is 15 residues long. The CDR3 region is CASSLASSSYSEQFF. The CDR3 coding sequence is TGTGCCAGCAGCTTAGCCAGCAGCTCCTACAGTGAGCAGTTCTTC.

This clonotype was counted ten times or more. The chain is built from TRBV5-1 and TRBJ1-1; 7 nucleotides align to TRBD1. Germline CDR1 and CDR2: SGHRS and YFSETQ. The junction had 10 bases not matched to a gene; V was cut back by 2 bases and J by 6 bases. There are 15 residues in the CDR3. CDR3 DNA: TGCGCCAGCAGCTTCACAGGGGCCGAGTATTCTGAAGCTTTCTTT. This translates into CASSFTGAEYSEAFF.

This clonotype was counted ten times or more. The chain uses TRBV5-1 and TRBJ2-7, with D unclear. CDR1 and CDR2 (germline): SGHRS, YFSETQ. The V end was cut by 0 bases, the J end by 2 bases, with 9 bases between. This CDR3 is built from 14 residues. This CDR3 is CASSLEGKTYEQYF. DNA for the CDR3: TGCGCCAGCAGCTTGGAGGGTAAAACCTACGAGCAGTACTTC.

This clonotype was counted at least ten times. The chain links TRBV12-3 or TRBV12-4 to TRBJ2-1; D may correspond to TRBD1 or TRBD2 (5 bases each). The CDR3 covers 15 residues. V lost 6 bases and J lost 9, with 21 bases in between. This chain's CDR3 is CASSMGDPPEGEQFF. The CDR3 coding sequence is TGTGCCAGCAGCATGGGGGACCCCCCAGAGGGTGAGCAGTTCTTC.

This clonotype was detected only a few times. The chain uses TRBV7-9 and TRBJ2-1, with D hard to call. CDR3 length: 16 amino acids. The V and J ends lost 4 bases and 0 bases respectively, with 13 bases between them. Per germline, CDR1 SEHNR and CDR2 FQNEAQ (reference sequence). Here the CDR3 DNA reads TGTGCCAGCAGCTCACCTTTGGGATACTCCTACAATGAGCAGTTCTTC. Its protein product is CASSSPLGYSYNEQFF.

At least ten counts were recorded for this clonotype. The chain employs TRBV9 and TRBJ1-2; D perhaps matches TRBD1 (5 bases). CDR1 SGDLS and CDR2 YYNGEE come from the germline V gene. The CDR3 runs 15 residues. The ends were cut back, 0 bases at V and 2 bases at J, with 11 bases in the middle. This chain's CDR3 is CASSVDGAGNYGYTF. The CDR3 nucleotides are TGTGCCAGCAGCGTAGACGGGGCTGGCAACTATGGCTACACCTTC. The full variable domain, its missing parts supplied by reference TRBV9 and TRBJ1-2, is DSGVTQTPKHLITATGQRVTLRCSPRSGDLSVYWYQQSLDQGLQFLIQYYNGEERAKGNILERFSAQQFPDLHSELNLSSLELGDSALYFCASSVDGAGNYGYTFGSGTRLTVV.

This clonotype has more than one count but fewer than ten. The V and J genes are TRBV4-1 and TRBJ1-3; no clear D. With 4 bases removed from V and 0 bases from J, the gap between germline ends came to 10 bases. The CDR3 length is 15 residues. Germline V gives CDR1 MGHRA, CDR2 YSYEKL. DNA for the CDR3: TGCGCCAGCAGCCTCACGGGGTTCTCTGGAAACACCATATATTTT. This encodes CASSLTGFSGNTIYF.

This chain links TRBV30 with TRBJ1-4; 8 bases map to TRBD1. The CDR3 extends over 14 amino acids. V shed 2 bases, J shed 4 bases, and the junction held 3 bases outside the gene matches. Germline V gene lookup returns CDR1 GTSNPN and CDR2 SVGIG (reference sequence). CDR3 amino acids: CAWSMTGVNEKLFF. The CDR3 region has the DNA TGTGCCTGGAGTATGACAGGGGTTAATGAAAAACTGTTTTTT. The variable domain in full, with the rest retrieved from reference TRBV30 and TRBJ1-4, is SQTIHQWPATLVQPVGSPLSLECTVEGTSNPNLYWYRQAAGRGLQLLFYSVGIGQISSEVPQNLSASRPQDRQFILSSKKLLLSDSGFYLCAWSMTGVNEKLFFGSGTQLSVL.

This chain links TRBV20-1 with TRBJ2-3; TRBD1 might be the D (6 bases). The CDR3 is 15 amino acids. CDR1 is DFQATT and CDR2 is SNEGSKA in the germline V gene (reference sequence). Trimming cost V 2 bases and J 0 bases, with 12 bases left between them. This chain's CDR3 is CSARPDRPSTDTQYF. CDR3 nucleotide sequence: TGCAGTGCTAGACCGGACAGACCTAGCACAGATACGCAGTATTTT.

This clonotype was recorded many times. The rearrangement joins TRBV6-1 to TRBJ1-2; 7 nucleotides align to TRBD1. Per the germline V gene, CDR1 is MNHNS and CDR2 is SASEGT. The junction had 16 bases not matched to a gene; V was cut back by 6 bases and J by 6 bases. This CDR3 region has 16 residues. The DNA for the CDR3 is TGTGCCAGCAGCTCACCATACGGGGGACAGTCCAATGGCTACACCTTC. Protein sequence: CASSSPYGGQSNGYTF.

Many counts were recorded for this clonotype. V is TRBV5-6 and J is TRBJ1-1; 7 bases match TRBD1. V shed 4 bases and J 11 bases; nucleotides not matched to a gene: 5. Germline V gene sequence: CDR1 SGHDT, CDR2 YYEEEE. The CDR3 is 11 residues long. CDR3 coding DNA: TGTGCCAGCAGCACAGGACAGGAGGCTTTCTTT. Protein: CASSTGQEAFF.

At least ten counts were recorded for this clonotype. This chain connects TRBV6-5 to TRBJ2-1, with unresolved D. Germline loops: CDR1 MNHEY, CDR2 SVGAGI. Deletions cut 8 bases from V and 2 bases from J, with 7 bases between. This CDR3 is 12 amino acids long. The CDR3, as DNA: TGTGCCAGCCGTGGTCCCTACAATGAGCAGTTCTTC. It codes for CASRGPYNEQFF.

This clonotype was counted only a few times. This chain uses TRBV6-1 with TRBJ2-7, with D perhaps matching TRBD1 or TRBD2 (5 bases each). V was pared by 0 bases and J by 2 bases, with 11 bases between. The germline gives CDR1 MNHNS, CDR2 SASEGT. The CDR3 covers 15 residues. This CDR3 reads CASSEAGTHAYEQYF. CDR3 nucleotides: TGTGCCAGCAGTGAAGCCGGGACCCACGCCTACGAGCAGTACTTC.

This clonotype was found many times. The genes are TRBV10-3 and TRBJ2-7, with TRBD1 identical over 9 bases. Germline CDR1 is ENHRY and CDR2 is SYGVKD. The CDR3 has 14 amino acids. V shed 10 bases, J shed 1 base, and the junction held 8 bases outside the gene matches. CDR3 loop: CATSSGTGSYEQYF. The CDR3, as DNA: TGTGCCACCTCCTCCGGGACAGGGTCCTACGAGCAGTACTTC.

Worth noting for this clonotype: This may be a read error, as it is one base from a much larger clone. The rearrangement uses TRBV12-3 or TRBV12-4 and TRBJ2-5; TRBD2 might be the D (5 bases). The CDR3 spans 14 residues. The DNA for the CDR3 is TGTGTCAGCAGTTTTCGTCGGGGTACGGAGACCCAGTACTTC. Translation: CVSSFRRGTETQYF.

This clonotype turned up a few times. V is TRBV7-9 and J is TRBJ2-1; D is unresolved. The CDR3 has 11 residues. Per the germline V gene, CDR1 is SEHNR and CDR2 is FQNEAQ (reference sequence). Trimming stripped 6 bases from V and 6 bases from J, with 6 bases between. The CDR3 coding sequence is TGTGCCAGCAGGGAGAGCAATGAGCAGTTCTTC. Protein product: CASRESNEQFF.

CDR3 bases: TGTGCCAGCAGTTTATTTCCTAGCGGGAGTGTAGATACGCAGTATTTT. Translating it yields CASSLFPSGSVDTQYF. The chain uses TRBV28 and TRBJ2-3; 10 bases line up with TRBD2. Germline V gene sequence: CDR1 MDHEN, CDR2 SYDVKM. Trimming at V came to 1 base and at J to 5 bases, leaving 6 bases not matched to a gene. This CDR3 contains 16 residues.

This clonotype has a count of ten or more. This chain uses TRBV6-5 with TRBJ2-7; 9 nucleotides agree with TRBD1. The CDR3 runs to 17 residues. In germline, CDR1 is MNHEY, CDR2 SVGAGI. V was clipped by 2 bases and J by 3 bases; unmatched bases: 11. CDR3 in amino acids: CASSYAPPGTGNYEQYF. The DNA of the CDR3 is TGTGCCAGCAGTTACGCACCCCCAGGGACAGGGAACTACGAGCAGTACTTC.

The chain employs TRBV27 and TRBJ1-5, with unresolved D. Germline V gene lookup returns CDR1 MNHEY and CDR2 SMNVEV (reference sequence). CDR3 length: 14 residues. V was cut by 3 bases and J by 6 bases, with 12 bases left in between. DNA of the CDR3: TGTGCCAGCAGTTTTGGTGGGGTTCGTCAGCCCCAGCATTTT. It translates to CASSFGGVRQPQHF.

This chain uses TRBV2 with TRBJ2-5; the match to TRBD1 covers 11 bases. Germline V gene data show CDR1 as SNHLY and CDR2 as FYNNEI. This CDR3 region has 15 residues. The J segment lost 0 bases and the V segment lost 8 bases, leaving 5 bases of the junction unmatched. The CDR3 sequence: CASARDRGYQETQYF. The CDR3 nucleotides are TGTGCCAGCGCCAGGGACAGGGGGTACCAAGAGACCCAGTACTTC.

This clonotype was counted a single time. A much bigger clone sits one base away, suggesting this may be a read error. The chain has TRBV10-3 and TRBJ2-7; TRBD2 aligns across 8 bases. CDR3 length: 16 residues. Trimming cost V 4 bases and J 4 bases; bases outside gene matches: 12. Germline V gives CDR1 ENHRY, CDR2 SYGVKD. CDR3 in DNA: TGTGCCATCAGTGGAGGAAGGAATAGCGGGGCATACGAGCAGTACTTC. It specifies CAISGGRNSGAYEQYF.

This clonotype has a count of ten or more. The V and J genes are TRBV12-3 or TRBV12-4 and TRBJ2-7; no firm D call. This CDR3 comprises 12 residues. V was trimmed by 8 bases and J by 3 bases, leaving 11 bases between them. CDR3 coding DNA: TGTGCCAGCCTTCGTGGCGGCTACGAGCAGTACTTC. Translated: CASLRGGYEQYF.

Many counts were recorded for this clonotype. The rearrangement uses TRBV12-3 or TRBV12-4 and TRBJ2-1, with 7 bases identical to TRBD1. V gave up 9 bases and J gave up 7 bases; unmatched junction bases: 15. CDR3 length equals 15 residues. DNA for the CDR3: TGTGCCAGTCAGGACGAGACAGGGACGGTAAATGAGCAGTTCTTC. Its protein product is CASQDETGTVNEQFF.

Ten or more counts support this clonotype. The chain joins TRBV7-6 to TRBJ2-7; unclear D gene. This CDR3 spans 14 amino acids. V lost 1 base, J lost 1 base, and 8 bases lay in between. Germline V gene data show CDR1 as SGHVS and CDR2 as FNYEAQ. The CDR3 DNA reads TGTGCCAGCAGCTTAGACCTGGGATCCTACGAGCAGTACTTC. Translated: CASSLDLGSYEQYF.

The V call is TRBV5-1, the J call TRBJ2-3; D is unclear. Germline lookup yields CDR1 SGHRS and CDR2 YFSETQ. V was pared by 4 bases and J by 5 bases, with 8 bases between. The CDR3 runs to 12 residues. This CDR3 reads CASSDLQDTQYF. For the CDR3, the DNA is TGCGCCAGCAGCGATTTACAAGATACGCAGTATTTT.

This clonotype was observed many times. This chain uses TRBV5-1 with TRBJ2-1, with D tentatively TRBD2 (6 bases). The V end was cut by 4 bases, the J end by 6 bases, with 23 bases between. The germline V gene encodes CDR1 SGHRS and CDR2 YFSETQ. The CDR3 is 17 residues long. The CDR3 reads CASSPARRAGSFNEQFF. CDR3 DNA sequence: TGCGCCAGCAGCCCTGCCCGGCGGGCGGGGAGTTTCAATGAGCAGTTCTTC.

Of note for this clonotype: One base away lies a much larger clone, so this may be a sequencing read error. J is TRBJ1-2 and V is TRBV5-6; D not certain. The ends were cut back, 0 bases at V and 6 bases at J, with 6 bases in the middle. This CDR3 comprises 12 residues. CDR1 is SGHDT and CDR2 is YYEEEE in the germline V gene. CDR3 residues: CASSLDRDGYTF. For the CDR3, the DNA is TGTGCCAGCAGCTTGGATCGCGATGGCTACACCTTC.

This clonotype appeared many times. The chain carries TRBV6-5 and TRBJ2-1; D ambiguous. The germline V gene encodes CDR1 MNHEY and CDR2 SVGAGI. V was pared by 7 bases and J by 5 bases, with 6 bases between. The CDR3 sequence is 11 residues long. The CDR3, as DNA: TGTGCCAGCACGAGAGACAATGAGCAGTTCTTC. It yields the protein CASTRDNEQFF.